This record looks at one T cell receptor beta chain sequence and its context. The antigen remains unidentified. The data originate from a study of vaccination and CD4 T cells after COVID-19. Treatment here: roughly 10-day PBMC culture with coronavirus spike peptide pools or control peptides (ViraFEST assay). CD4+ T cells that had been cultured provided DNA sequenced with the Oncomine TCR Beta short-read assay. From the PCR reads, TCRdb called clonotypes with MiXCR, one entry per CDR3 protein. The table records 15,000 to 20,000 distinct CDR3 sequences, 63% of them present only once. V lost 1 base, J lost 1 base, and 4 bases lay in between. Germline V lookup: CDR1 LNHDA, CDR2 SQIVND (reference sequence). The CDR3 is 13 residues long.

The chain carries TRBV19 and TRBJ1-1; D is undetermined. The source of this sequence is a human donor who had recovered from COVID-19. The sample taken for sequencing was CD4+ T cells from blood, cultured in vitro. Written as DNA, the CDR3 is TGTGCCAGTAGTATAGCCGCGAACACTGAAGCTTTCTTT. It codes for CASSIAANTEAFF.